The clone carrying this T cell receptor beta chain was counted a few times. Its antigen is still unknown. The study ran its PCR with 60 Vbeta and 13 Jbeta primers. Produced via immunoSEQ multiplex PCR; TCRdb's table is partial and in-frame only. Among around 180,000 clones, approximately 80% were seen once, and the ten largest hold roughly 5.2%. The CDR3 runs 14 residues. Germline V gives CDR1 LGHNT, CDR2 FRNRAP. V was clipped by 7 bases and J by 5 bases, with 18 bases between them. These data come from a study of cytomegalovirus exposure and HLA in healthy donors. General study findings and limits: A later analysis associated 15,000 or so TCR beta sequences with HLA alleles at a 0.05 false discovery rate. Data from an earlier analysis indicated that most TCR beta V segments were productive either about 87% or about 30% of the time. The investigators catalogued 150 to 200 TCR beta chains as cytomegalovirus-associated.

V usage is TRBV12-5 and J usage is TRBJ2-7; TRBD2 is a possible D gene (7 bases). The TCR sequence derives from a man aged 18 to 35 in good health and CMV-seronegative. The material sequenced was PBMCs. CDR3 nucleotides: TGTGCTAGTGCCCTGGGGGGGGCTCTGAACGAGCAGTACTTC. Translated: CASALGGALNEQYF.